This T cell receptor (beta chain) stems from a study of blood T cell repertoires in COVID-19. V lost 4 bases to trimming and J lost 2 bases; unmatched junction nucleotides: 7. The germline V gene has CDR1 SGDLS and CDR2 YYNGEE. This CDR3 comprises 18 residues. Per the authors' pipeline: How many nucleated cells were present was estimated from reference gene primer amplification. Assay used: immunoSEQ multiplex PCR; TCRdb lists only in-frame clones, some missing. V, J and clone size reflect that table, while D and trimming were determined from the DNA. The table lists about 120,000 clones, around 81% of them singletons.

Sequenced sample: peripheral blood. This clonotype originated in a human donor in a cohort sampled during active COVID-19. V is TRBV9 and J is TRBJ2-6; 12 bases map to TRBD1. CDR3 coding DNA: TGTGCCAGCAGCCCGGGGGGACAGGGGGCGACTGGGGCCAACGTCCTGACTTTC. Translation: CASSPGGQGATGANVLTF. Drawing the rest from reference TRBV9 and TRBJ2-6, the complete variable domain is DSGVTQTPKHLITATGQRVTLRCSPRSGDLSVYWYQQSLDQGLQFLIQYYNGEERAKGNILERFSAQQFPDLHSELNLSSLELGDSALYFCASSPGGQGATGANVLTFGAGSRLTVL.